This TCR beta chain emerged from a study of cytomegalovirus exposure and HLA in healthy donors. Here immunoSEQ multiplex PCR was the method, and the copy in TCRdb shows in-frame clones only, minus some. This sample has roughly 73,000 clones, with roughly 94% found just once. Germline loops: CDR1 SGHDN, CDR2 FVKESK. This CDR3 is built from 13 residues. The ends were cut back, 0 bases at V and 11 bases at J, with 11 bases in the middle. Material: PBMCs. The receptor was derived from a man between 18 and 35 years old in good health and CMV-seropositive. V and J are TRBV14 and TRBJ1-5; D call uncertain. The CDR3 DNA is TGTGCCAGCAGCCAAGATTTAGAGGGATCCCAGCATTTT. This encodes CASSQDLEGSQHF.